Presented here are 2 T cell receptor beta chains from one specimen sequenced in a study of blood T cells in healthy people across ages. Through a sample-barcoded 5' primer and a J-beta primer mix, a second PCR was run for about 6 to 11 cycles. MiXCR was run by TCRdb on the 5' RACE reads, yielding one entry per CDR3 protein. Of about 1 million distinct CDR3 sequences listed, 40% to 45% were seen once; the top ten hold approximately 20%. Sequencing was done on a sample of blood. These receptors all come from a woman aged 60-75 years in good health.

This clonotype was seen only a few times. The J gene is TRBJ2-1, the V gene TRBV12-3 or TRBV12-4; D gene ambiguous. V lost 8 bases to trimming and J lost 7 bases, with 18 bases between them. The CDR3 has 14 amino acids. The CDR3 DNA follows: TGTGCCAGCCCCTTTTCGGCAGCTTGTAATGAGCAGTTCTTC. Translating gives CASPFSAACNEQFF.

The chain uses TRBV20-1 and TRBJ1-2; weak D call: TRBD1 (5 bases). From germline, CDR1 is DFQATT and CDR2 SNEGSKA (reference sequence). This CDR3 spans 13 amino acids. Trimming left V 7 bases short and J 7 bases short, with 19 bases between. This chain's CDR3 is CSVTGQTLGGYTF. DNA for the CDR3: TGCAGTGTCACGGGGCAGACCCTAGGTGGCTACACCTTC.